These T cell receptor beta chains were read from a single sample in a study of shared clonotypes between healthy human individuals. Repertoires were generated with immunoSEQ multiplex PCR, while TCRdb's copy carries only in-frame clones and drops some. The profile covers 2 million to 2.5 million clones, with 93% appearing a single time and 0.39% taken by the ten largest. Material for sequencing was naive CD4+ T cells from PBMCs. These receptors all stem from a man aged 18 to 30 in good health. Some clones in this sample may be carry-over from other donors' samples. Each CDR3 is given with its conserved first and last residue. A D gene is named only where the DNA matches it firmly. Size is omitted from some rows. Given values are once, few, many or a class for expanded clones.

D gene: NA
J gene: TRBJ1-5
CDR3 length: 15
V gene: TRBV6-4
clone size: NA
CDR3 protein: CATNRQRYSNQPQHF
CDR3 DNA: TGTGCCACCAACAGACAGCGGTATAGCAATCAGCCCCAGCATTTT

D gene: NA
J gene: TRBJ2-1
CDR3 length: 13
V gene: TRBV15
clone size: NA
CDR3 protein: CATSRVGYNEQFF
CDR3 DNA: TGTGCCACCAGCAGAGTCGGCTACAATGAGCAGTTCTTC

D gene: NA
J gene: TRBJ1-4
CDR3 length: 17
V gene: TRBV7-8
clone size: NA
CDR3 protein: CASSPNRGAEVGEKLFF
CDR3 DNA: TGTGCCAGCAGCCCCAACCGGGGGGCGGAAGTAGGAGAAAAACTGTTTTTT

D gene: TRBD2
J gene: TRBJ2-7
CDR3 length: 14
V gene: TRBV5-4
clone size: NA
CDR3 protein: CASSSTSGVYEQYF
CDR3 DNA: TGTGCCAGCAGCTCGACTAGCGGGGTCTACGAGCAGTACTTC

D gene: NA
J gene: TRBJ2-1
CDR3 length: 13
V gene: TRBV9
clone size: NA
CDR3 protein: CASSPRPNTEQFF
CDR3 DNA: TGTGCCAGCAGCCCCCGGCCCAACACCGAGCAGTTCTTC

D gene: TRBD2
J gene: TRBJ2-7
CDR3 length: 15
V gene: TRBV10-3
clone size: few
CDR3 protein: CAATASPSGSYEQYF
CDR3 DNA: TGTGCCGCCACAGCCTCCCCTAGCGGGAGCTACGAGCAGTACTTC

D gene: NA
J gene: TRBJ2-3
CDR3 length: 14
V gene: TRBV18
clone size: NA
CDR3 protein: CASSPLILTDTQYF
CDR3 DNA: TGTGCCAGCTCACCCCTAATCCTCACAGATACGCAGTATTTT

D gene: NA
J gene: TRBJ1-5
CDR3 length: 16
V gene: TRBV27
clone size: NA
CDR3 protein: CASSRLTGQGNQPQHF
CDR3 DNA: TGTGCCAGCAGTAGACTTACGGGACAAGGCAATCAGCCCCAGCATTTT

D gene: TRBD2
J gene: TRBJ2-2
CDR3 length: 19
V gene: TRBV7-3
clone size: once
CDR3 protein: CASSPKPHRTSGTPGELFF
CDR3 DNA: TGTGCCAGCAGCCCGAAACCCCATCGGACTAGCGGGACCCCCGGGGAGCTGTTTTTT

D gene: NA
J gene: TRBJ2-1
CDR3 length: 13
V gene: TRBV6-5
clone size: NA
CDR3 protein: CASSRVSYNEQFF
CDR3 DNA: TGTGCCAGCTCCAGGGTTTCCTACAATGAGCAGTTCTTC

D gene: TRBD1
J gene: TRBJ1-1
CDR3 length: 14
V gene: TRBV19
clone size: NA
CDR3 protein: CASRRTGGITEAFF
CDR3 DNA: TGTGCCAGTAGGCGGACAGGGGGTATCACTGAAGCTTTCTTT